These 11 T cell receptor beta chains share one sample of origin, sequenced in a study of T cell responses to AZD1222 COVID-19 vaccine. The repertoire was sequenced with immunoSEQ multiplex PCR; TCRdb's copy has only in-frame clones and lacks some. The table includes 120,000 to 150,000 clones, 80% to 95% detected once. Sequenced here: peripheral blood, sampled on day 0 of MenACWY control vaccination. These receptors were taken from an adult in good health.

The V and J genes are TRBV18 and TRBJ1-5; D may be TRBD1 (6 bases). The CDR3 spans 15 residues. V lost 6 bases to trimming and J lost 2 bases, with 14 bases between them. Per germline, CDR1 KGHSH and CDR2 LQKENI. The CDR3 here is CASSSTGNGNQPQHF. For the CDR3, the DNA is TGTGCCAGCTCGTCTACAGGGAATGGCAATCAGCCCCAGCATTTT.

The V call is TRBV4-2, the J call TRBJ1-4; D is possibly TRBD1 (6 bases). V dropped 2 bases and J dropped 3 bases, with 10 bases sitting between them. The germline CDR1 and CDR2 sequences are LGHNA and YNFKEQ. CDR3 size: 15 residues. The CDR3 spells CASSQLDRSNEKLFF. The CDR3, as DNA: TGTGCCAGCAGCCAACTAGACAGGTCTAATGAAAAACTGTTTTTT.

The V gene is TRBV4-1, the J gene TRBJ2-7; TRBD2 matches 8 bases. The CDR3 has 16 amino acids. Germline trimming cut 1 base from V and 2 bases from J; bases unmatched to any gene: 7. Germline V gene sequence: CDR1 MGHRA, CDR2 YSYEKL. The chain's CDR3 is CASSQVFTGGPYEQYF. The CDR3 nucleotides read TGCGCCAGCAGCCAAGTTTTTACGGGAGGGCCCTACGAGCAGTACTTC.

V is TRBV6-1 and J is TRBJ2-1; 8 bases fit TRBD1. Germline V lookup: CDR1 MNHNS, CDR2 SASEGT. The CDR3 is 16 residues long. V was clipped by 3 bases and J by 7 bases; unmatched bases: 11. The CDR3 loop is CASSDVGRGLLNEQFF. CDR3 nucleotides: TGTGCCAGCAGTGACGTGGGCAGGGGGCTACTAAATGAGCAGTTCTTC.

The genes are TRBV3-1 (or the pseudogene TRBV3-2) and TRBJ2-7; unclear D gene. This CDR3 is built from 13 residues. Germline V gives CDR1 LGHDT, CDR2 YNNKEL (reference sequence). The V end was cut by 5 bases, the J end by 3 bases, with 11 bases between. CDR3 nucleotides: TGTGCCAGCAGCTCCAACCTCCTCTACGAGCAGTACTTC. The encoded protein is CASSSNLLYEQYF.

The chain employs TRBV24-1 and TRBJ2-1; TRBD1 agrees at 11 bases. After removal of 4 bases from V and 3 bases from J, the junction contained 4 bases not matched to a gene. The CDR3 has 16 amino acids. Germline V gene lookup returns CDR1 KGHDR and CDR2 SFDVKD. As DNA, the CDR3 is TGTGCCACCAGTGACTCCGGGACAGGGGGCTACAATGAGCAGTTCTTC. It yields the protein CATSDSGTGGYNEQFF.

J is TRBJ2-3 and V is TRBV18; 12 bases match TRBD2. Germline V gene data show CDR1 as KGHSH and CDR2 as LQKENI. The length of the CDR3 is 16 residues. V lost 6 bases and J lost 5; bases outside the gene matches: 9. The CDR3 DNA reads TGTGCCAGCTCTTCCGGACTAGCGGGGACCGGAGATACGCAGTATTTT. Translation gives CASSSGLAGTGDTQYF. Full variable domain (rest looked up from reference TRBV18 and TRBJ2-3): NAGVMQNPRHLVRRRGQEARLRCSPMKGHSHVYWYRQLPEEGLKFMVYLQKENIIDESGMPKERFSAEFPKEGPSILRIQQVVRGDSAAYFCASSSGLAGTGDTQYFGPGTRLTVL.

This clone appeared a single time. This chain links TRBV5-6 with TRBJ2-7; no clear D gene. Trimming cost V 4 bases and J 6 bases, with 17 bases left between them. This CDR3 region has 14 residues. From germline, CDR1 is SGHDT and CDR2 YYEEEE. CDR3 protein: CASSPRILSSEQYF. The CDR3 DNA reads TGTGCCAGCAGCCCGAGGATCTTGAGCAGCGAGCAGTACTTC.

The chain combines TRBV28 with TRBJ1-2, with no clear D. Trimming cost V 7 bases and J 4 bases, with 13 bases left between them. The CDR3 has 13 residues. Germline CDR1 reads MDHEN; CDR2 reads SYDVKM. The CDR3 here is CASTIPRGYGYTF. In nucleotides, the CDR3 is TGTGCCAGCACCATCCCCCGCGGCTATGGCTACACCTTC.

CDR3: CASSNPLGGDQDTQYF. In DNA form, the CDR3 reads TGTGCCAGCAGCAACCCCTTAGGGGGGGACCAAGATACGCAGTATTTT. The chain combines TRBV11-3 with TRBJ2-3, with D tentatively TRBD2 (7 bases). The CDR3 has 16 residues. Germline CDR1 SGHNT, CDR2 YENEEA. V was shortened by 5 bases and J by 5 bases, with 20 bases between the two germline ends.

The genes are TRBV6-6 and TRBJ1-2; TRBD1 agrees at 7 bases. The J segment lost 6 bases and the V segment lost 7 bases, leaving 8 bases of the junction unmatched. The germline V gene encodes CDR1 MNHNY and CDR2 SVGAGI (reference sequence). There are 13 residues in the CDR3. In DNA form, the CDR3 reads TGTGCCAGCACACAGGGGAATCTGGATGGCTACACCTTC. Translated, it gives CASTQGNLDGYTF.